Following are 27 T cell receptor beta chains from one sample sequenced in a study of blood T cell repertoires in COVID-19. TCRdb's table, derived via immunoSEQ multiplex PCR, lists solely in-frame clones and lacks some. This table has a few hundred thousand clones, 90% appearing once. The sequenced sample was PBMCs or T cells enriched from blood (not recorded which). These TCRs come from a woman in her late teens or twenties with acute COVID-19.

As DNA, the CDR3 is TGTGCCACCAGTGATTCGGTCCCCAAAGAGCAGTTCTTC. This codes for CATSDSVPKEQFF. This chain uses TRBV24-1 with TRBJ2-1; no clear D. The V end lost 2 bases, the J end lost 10 bases, and 11 bases lay between the germline ends. The CDR3 runs 13 residues. Germline V lookup: CDR1 KGHDR, CDR2 SFDVKD.

The chain is built from TRBV28 and TRBJ1-1; the D gene is possibly TRBD1 (5 bases). The CDR3 runs 13 residues. V lost 2 bases and J 4 bases, leaving 8 bases between the germline ends. Germline CDR1 reads MDHEN; CDR2 reads SYDVKM. The CDR3 sequence: CASSLAGGTEAFF. In nucleotides, the CDR3 is TGTGCCAGCAGTTTAGCGGGGGGCACTGAAGCTTTCTTT.

The gene calls are TRBV19 and TRBJ2-5; possible D gene TRBD1, 5 bases. The V end was cut by 3 bases, the J end by 2 bases, with 13 bases between. Germline lookup yields CDR1 LNHDA and CDR2 SQIVND (reference sequence). The CDR3 is made up of 15 amino acids. The CDR3 reads CASSMRQGGQETQYF. CDR3 sequence (DNA): TGTGCCAGTAGTATGAGGCAGGGTGGACAAGAGACCCAGTACTTC.

V usage is TRBV15 and J usage is TRBJ2-7, with TRBD2 identical over 15 bases. Germline V CDR1 and CDR2: LNHNV, YYDKDF (reference sequence). J lost 5 bases, V lost 4 bases, and 12 bases had no gene match. CDR3 length equals 18 residues. The DNA for the CDR3 is TGTGCCACCAGCACTCCGGGACTAGCGGGGGGACGTTCCAACGAGCAGTACTTC. It codes for CATSTPGLAGGRSNEQYF.

This chain connects TRBV11-1 to TRBJ1-3, with D perhaps TRBD1 (5 bases). The CDR3 extends over 15 amino acids. CDR1 and CDR2 from the germline V gene are SGHAT and FQDESV (reference sequence). V lost 3 bases and J lost 1, with 10 bases in between. The DNA of the CDR3 is TGTGCCAGCAGCTTTATCGGGGGATCTGGAAACACCATATATTTT. It codes for CASSFIGGSGNTIYF.

In DNA form, the CDR3 reads TGTGCCAGCCGGACAGGGGGCTTCTATGGCTACACCTTC. It codes for CASRTGGFYGYTF. The genes are TRBV28 and TRBJ1-2, with TRBD1 identical over 11 bases. This CDR3 is built from 13 residues. The germline V gene has CDR1 MDHEN and CDR2 SYDVKM. V lost 8 bases and J lost 4; bases outside the gene matches: 3.

The genes are TRBV3-1 (or the pseudogene TRBV3-2) and TRBJ2-1; D is ambiguous. The CDR3 covers 12 residues. The V gene's germline CDR1 is LGHDT and CDR2 YNNKEL (reference sequence). The V and J ends lost 5 bases and 6 bases respectively, with 8 bases between them. Here the CDR3 reads CASSDTINEQFF. CDR3 nucleotide sequence: TGTGCCAGCAGCGATACTATCAATGAGCAGTTCTTC.

V gene TRBV11-3 combines with J gene TRBJ2-7, with D perhaps TRBD2 (7 bases). The CDR3 length is 15 residues. Germline loops: CDR1 SGHNT, CDR2 YENEEA. V lost 1 base and J lost 3, with 13 bases in between. In DNA, the CDR3 is TGTGCCAGCAGCTTAGGAGGGGGGGTTCACTACGAGCAGTACTTC. This encodes CASSLGGGVHYEQYF.

This clone appeared a single time. The genes are TRBV11-3 and TRBJ2-1, with 10 bases identical to TRBD2. The CDR3 is 16 residues long. CDR1 is SGHNT and CDR2 is YENEEA in the germline V gene. Trimming took 1 base from V and 6 from J; bases not matched to a gene: 6. Here the CDR3 reads CASSLVTSGISNEQFF. Here the CDR3 DNA reads TGTGCCAGCAGCTTAGTTACTAGCGGGATCTCCAATGAGCAGTTCTTC.

This chain uses TRBV7-9 with TRBJ1-1; no firm D call. Trimming took off 5 bases at V and 1 base at J, with 11 bases between the two ends. Germline CDR1 and CDR2: SEHNR and FQNEAQ (reference sequence). This CDR3 region has 14 residues. The CDR3 protein is CASSRGSSNTEAFF. CDR3 DNA: TGTGCCAGCAGCCGCGGGTCCTCGAACACTGAAGCTTTCTTT.

This chain uses TRBV5-1 with TRBJ2-7; a possible D gene is TRBD1 (6 bases). CDR1 is SGHRS, CDR2 YFSETQ, per germline. Trimming stripped 4 bases from V and 3 bases from J, with 26 bases between. The CDR3 is 18 amino acids. CDR3 in DNA: TGCGCCAGCAGCCGAACATCAGGGGTATCCAACATCGGCTACGAGCAGTACTTC. Protein sequence: CASSRTSGVSNIGYEQYF.

The chain combines TRBV12-3 or TRBV12-4 with TRBJ1-2; TRBD1 matches 7 bases. The CDR3 contains 12 residues. The trim removed 6 bases at V and 4 bases at J, leaving 2 bases unmatched. CDR3 bases: TGTGCCAGCAGGCGACAGGGCTATGGCTACACCTTC. This sequence encodes CASRRQGYGYTF.

J is TRBJ2-6 and V is TRBV6-5; D gene uncertain. The CDR3 extends over 15 amino acids. CDR1 and CDR2 (germline): MNHEY, SVGAGI. The germline V and J ends were trimmed by 2 bases and 0 bases, with 5 bases remaining between them. Here the CDR3 reads CASSYRGSGANVLTF. The CDR3 nucleotides read TGTGCCAGCAGTTACCGAGGCTCTGGGGCCAACGTCCTGACTTTC.

Comments on this clone: A read error may account for a junction end that differs from germline. This chain joins TRBV7-7 and TRBJ2-1; D possibly corresponds to TRBD2 (5 bases). CDR3 length: 13 residues. The germline V gene has CDR1 SSHAT and CDR2 FNYEAQ (reference sequence). CDR3 loop: CASSPGTYNEQFF. CDR3 coding DNA: TGTGCTAGCAGCCCCGGGACCTACAATGAGCAGTTCTTC.

This clone was seen once. The chain recombines TRBV5-1 with TRBJ2-7; TRBD1 matches at 7 bases. The germline CDR1 and CDR2 sequences are SGHRS and YFSETQ. J gave up 6 bases and V 0 bases, and 15 bases lay outside the gene matches. This CDR3 is built from 17 residues. CDR3 in DNA: TGCGCCAGCAGCTTGGGGCCCTTTACAGGGGCTTCGGGCGAGCAGTACTTC. Amino acids: CASSLGPFTGASGEQYF. The complete variable domain, with remaining parts taken from reference TRBV5-1 and TRBJ2-7, reads KAGVTQTPRYLIKTRGQQVTLSCSPISGHRSVSWYQQTPGQGLQFLFEYFSETQRNKGNFPGRFSGRQFSNSRSEMNVSTLELGDSALYLCASSLGPFTGASGEQYFGPGTRLTVT.

The chain employs TRBV5-1 and TRBJ2-5; 7 bases are shared with TRBD1. The length of the CDR3 is 16 residues. V dropped 4 bases and J dropped 0; count of bases not matched to a gene: 9. Per the germline V gene, CDR1 is SGHRS and CDR2 is YFSETQ. The CDR3 loop reads CASSPQKTGNQETQYF. The CDR3 nucleotides are TGCGCCAGCAGCCCCCAGAAGACAGGGAACCAAGAGACCCAGTACTTC.

This clone was seen only a few times. This chain connects TRBV2 to TRBJ2-1; 11 bases are shared with TRBD2. CDR1 is SNHLY, CDR2 FYNNEI, per germline. The CDR3 is 14 amino acids. V gave up 7 bases and J gave up 6 bases; unmatched junction bases: 5. The CDR3 is CASKGTSGPNEQFF. The CDR3 coding sequence is TGTGCCAGCAAGGGGACTAGCGGCCCCAATGAGCAGTTCTTC.

The DNA for the CDR3 is TGTGCCAGCAGACCCCAGACAGTTGCGAGCTCTGGGGCCAACGTCCTGACTTTC. Its translation: CASRPQTVASSGANVLTF. This chain connects TRBV2 to TRBJ2-6; weak D call: TRBD1 (5 bases). Trimming removed 6 bases at V and 0 bases at J, with 18 bases between. The CDR3 runs 18 residues. Germline V gives CDR1 SNHLY, CDR2 FYNNEI.

The chain carries TRBV24-1 and TRBJ2-2; 8 bases align to TRBD1. Per the germline V gene, CDR1 is KGHDR and CDR2 is SFDVKD. J was trimmed by 6 bases and V by 5 bases; bases with no gene match: 4. The CDR3 extends over 14 amino acids. As DNA, the CDR3 is TGTGCCACCAGTGTCCGCAGGGGGCCCGGGGAGCTGTTTTTT. Its translation is CATSVRRGPGELFF.

In DNA form, the CDR3 reads TGTGCCAGTTCCGGGACAGGGGGGCATCAGCCCCAGCATTTT. The encoded protein is CASSGTGGHQPQHF. V gene TRBV19 combines with J gene TRBJ1-5; 11 nucleotides line up with TRBD1. CDR1 LNHDA and CDR2 SQIVND come from the germline V gene (reference sequence). V was pared by 8 bases and J by 5 bases, with 5 bases of the junction left unmatched. The CDR3 is 14 residues long.

The chain joins TRBV4-1 to TRBJ2-1, with 7 bases lining up with TRBD2. Germline V lookup: CDR1 MGHRA, CDR2 YSYEKL. This CDR3 region has 15 residues. J lost 1 base, V lost 0 bases, and 0 bases had no gene match. The CDR3 region is CASSQEGGSYNEQFF. The CDR3 nucleotides read TGCGCCAGCAGCCAAGAGGGAGGGTCCTACAATGAGCAGTTCTTC.

The DNA for the CDR3 is TGTGCCAGCAGTTCAGGGGGCCCCCAAGAGACCCAGTACTTC. As protein: CASSSGGPQETQYF. The rearrangement uses TRBV28 and TRBJ2-5; 8 positions match TRBD1. Looked up from germline, CDR1 is MDHEN and CDR2 is SYDVKM. The CDR3 runs to 14 residues. J was trimmed by 1 base and V by 4 bases; bases with no gene match: 2.

The rearrangement links TRBV29-1 to TRBJ1-5; possible D gene TRBD1, 5 bases. Germline V gene data show CDR1 as SQVTM and CDR2 as ANQGSEA. This CDR3 has 14 amino acids. Trimming shortened V by 4 bases and J by 3 bases, and 13 bases separated the two germline ends. CDR3 protein: CSVALTASNQPQHF. The DNA for the CDR3 is TGCAGCGTTGCTTTGACAGCTTCCAATCAGCCCCAGCATTTT.

This clone was counted a few times. The chain uses TRBV4-1 and TRBJ1-3; D is undetermined. Trimming removed 0 bases at V and 0 bases at J, with 9 bases between. Germline assignment: CDR1 MGHRA and CDR2 YSYEKL. The CDR3 loop spans 16 amino acids. The CDR3 coding sequence is TGCGCCAGCAGCCAAGACAGGACTCGCTCTGGAAACACCATATATTTT. It codes for CASSQDRTRSGNTIYF.

This chain uses TRBV28 with TRBJ1-5; a weak D match, TRBD1 (6 bases). Trimming left V 6 bases short and J 11 bases short, with 14 bases between. CDR1 MDHEN and CDR2 SYDVKM come from the germline V gene. This CDR3 is built from 12 residues. As DNA, the CDR3 is TGTGCCAGCAGCCCAACAGGGATAACCCAGCATTTT. Translation: CASSPTGITQHF. Together with reference TRBV28 and TRBJ1-5, the CDR3 gives the full variable domain: DVKVTQSSRYLVKRTGEKVFLECVQDMDHENMFWYRQDPGLGLRLIYFSYDVKMKEKGDIPEGYSVSREKKERFSLILESASTNQTSMYLCASSPTGITQHFGDGTRLSIL.

This chain joins TRBV6-5 and TRBJ2-7, with 7 bases fitting TRBD1. Unmatched junction bases numbered 7, after V lost 5 bases and J lost 3 bases. The germline gives CDR1 MNHEY, CDR2 SVGAGI. The CDR3 extends over 14 amino acids. CDR3 DNA: TGTGCCAGCAGTAATCGACAGGGTTACTACGAGCAGTACTTC. Translated: CASSNRQGYYEQYF.

The chain is built from TRBV5-6 and TRBJ2-5; TRBD1 might be the D (6 bases). This CDR3 has 15 residues. Germline V gives CDR1 SGHDT, CDR2 YYEEEE. V lost 4 bases and J 1 base, leaving 14 bases between the germline ends. The CDR3 loop reads CASSLQGSRQETQYF. The DNA of the CDR3 is TGTGCCAGCAGCCTACAGGGTAGTCGCCAAGAGACCCAGTACTTC.